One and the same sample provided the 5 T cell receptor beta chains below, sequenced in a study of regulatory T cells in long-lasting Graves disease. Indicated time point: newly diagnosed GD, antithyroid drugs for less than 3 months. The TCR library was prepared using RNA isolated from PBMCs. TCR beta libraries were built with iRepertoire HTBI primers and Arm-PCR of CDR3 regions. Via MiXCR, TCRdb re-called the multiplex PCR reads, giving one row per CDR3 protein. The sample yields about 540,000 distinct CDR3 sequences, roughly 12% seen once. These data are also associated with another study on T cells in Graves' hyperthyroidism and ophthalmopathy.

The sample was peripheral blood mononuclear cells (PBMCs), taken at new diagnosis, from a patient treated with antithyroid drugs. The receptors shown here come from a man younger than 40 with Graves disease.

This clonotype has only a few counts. The CDR3 DNA follows: TGTGCCAGCAGTTTCCGAGGGAGGGCCCAGGCCAGGGAGCTGTTTTTT. Encoded protein: CASSFRGRAQARELFF. The chain combines TRBV27 with TRBJ2-2, with 7 bases aligning to TRBD2. V was pared by 3 bases and J by 9 bases, with 13 bases of the junction left unmatched. The germline V gene has CDR1 MNHEY and CDR2 SMNVEV (reference sequence). The CDR3 extends over 16 amino acids.

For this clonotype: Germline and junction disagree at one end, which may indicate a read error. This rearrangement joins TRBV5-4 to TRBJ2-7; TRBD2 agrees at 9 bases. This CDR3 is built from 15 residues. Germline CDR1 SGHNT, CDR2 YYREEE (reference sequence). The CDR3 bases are TGTGCCAGCAGCAACCCGGGACTAGCAGAGAACGAGCAGTGCTTC. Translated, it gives CASSNPGLAENEQCF.

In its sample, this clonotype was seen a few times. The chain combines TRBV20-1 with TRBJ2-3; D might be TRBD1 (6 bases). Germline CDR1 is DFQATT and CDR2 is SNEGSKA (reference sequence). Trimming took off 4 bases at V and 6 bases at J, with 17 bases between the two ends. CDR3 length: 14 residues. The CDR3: CSAIRQDPGDTQYF. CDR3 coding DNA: TGCAGTGCTATTAGACAGGATCCCGGGGATACGCAGTATTTT.

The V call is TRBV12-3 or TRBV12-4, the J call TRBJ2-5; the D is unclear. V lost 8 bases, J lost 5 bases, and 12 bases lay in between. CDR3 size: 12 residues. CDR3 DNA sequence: TGTGCCAGCGGAATAAGTGGGGAGACCCAGTACTTC. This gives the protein CASGISGETQYF.

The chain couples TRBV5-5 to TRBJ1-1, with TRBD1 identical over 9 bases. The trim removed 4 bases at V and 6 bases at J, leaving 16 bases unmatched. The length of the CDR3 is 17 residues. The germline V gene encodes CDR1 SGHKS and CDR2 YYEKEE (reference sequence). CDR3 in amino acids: CASSIRTGDLLWAEAFF. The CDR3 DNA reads TGTGCCAGCAGCATCCGGACAGGGGACCTCTTGTGGGCTGAAGCTTTCTTT.